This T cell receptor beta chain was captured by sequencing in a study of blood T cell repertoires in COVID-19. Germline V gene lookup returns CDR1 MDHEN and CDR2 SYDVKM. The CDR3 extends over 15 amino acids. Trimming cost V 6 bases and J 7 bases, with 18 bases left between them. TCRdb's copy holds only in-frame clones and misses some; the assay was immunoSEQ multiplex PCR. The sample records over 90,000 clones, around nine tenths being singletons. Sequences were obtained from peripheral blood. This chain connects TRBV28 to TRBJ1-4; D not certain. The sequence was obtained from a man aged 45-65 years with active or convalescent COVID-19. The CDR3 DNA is TGTGCCAGCAGCCTTAGGACCGTGCGGGGTGAAAAACTGTTTTTT. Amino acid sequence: CASSLRTVRGEKLFF.